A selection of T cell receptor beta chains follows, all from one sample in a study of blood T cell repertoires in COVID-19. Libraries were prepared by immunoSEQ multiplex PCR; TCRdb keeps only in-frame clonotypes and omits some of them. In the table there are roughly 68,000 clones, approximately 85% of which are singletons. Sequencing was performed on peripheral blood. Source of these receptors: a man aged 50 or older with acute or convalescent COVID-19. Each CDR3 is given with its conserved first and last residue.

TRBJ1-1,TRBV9,CASSVADSSMNTEAFF
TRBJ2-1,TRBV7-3,CASSSSGTGFTQQFF
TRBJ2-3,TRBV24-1,CATSDTRTVTDTQYF
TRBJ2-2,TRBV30,CAWTLTVTGELFF
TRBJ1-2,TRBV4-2,CASSQQGQGPYYGYTF
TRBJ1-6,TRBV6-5,CASSYRQGSPLHF
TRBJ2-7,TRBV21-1,CASKKDRDSYEQYF
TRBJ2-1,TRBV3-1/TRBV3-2,CASSLMSGNEQFF
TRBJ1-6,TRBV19,CASSLGTGSNYNSPLHF
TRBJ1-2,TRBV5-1,CASSPGTASKNYGYTF
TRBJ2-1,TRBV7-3,CASSRQASSYNEQFF
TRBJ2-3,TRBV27,CASTLSRGIRASTDTQYF
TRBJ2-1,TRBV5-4,CASSLPRQGNNEQFF
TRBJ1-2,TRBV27,CASSPLTGVGYTF
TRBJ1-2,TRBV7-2,CASSPGGGYYGYTF
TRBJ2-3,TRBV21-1,CASSKRRQGARKYTDTQYF
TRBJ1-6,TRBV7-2,CASSSKGGGGSPLHF
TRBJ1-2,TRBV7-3,CASSQTGGTGGYTF
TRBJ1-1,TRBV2,CASKVGLMNTEAFF
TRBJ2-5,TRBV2,CASSEPGGSKETQYF
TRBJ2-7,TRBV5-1,CASSPGTLSYEQYF
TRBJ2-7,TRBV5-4,CASSSGQVRAYEQYF
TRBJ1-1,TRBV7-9,CASSLGLGGYNYTEAFF
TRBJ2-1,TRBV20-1,CSAIEGQGNNEQFF
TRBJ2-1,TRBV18,CASSPRIDTSSYNEQFF
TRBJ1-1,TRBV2,CASSDRGSGTEAFF
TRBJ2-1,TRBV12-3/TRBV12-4,CASSHRAREFF
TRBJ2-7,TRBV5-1,CASSFTSGGELQQYF
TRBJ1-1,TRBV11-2,CASSARESTEAFF
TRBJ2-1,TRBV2,CASSRDRNNEQFF
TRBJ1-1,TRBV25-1,CASSAIQGNTEAFF
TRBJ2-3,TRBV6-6,CASSYPGGASTDTQYF
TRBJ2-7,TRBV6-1,CASSESAARVGGQYF
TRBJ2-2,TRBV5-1,CASSWGRGTGELFF
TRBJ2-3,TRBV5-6,CASSGERGITDTQYF
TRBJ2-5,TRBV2,CASSEGAWRETQYF
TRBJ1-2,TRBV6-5,CASSYAGPANYGYTF